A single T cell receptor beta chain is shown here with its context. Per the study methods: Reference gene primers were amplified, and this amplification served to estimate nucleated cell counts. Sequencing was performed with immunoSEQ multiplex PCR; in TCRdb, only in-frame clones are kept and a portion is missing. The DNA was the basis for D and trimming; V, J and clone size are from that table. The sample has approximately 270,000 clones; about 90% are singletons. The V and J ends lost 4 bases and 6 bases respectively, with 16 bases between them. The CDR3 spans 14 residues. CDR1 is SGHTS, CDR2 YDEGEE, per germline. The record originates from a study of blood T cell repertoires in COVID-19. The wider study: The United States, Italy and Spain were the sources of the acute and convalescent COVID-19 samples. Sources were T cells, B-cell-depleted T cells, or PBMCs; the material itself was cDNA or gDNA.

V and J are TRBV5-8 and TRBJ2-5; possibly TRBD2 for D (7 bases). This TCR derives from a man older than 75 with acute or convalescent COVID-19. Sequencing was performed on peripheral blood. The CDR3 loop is CASSHSRGGKTQYF. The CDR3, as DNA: TGTGCCAGCAGCCATAGTAGGGGGGGAAAGACCCAGTACTTC. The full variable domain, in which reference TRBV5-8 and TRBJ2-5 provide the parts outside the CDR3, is EAGVTQSPTHLIKTRGQQATLRCSPISGHTSVYWYQQALGLGLQFLLWYDEGEERNRGNFPPRFSGRQFPNYSSELNVNALELEDSALYLCASSHSRGGKTQYFGPGTRLLVL.